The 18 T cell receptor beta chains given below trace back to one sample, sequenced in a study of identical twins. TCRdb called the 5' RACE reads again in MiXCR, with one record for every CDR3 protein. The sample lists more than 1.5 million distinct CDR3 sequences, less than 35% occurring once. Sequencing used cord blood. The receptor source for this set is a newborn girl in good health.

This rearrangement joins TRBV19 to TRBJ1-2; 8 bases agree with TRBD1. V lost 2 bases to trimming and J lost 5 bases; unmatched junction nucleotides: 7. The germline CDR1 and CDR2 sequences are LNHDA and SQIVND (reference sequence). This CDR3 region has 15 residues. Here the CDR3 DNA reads TGTGCCAGTAGTATACCCCATCGACAGGGGTATGGCTACACCTTC. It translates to CASSIPHRQGYGYTF.

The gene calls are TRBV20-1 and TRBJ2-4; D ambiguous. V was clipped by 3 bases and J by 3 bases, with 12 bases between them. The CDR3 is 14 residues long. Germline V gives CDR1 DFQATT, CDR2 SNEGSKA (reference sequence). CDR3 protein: CSASAKGIKNIQYF. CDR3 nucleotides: TGCAGTGCTAGTGCCAAAGGGATCAAAAACATTCAGTACTTC.

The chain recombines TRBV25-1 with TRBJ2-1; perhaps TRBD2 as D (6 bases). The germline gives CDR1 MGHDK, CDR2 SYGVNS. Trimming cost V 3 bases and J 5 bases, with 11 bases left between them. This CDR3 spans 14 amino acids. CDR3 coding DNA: TGTGCCAGCAGTGAGGGACTCCTTCACAATGAGCAGTTCTTC. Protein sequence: CASSEGLLHNEQFF.

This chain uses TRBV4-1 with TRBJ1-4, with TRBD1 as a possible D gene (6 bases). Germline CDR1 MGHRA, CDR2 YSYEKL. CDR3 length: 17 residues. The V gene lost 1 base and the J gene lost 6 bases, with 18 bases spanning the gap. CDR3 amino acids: CASSQVVHRVGDEKLFF. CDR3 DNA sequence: TGCGCCAGCAGCCAAGTTGTCCACAGGGTGGGGGATGAAAAACTGTTTTTT.

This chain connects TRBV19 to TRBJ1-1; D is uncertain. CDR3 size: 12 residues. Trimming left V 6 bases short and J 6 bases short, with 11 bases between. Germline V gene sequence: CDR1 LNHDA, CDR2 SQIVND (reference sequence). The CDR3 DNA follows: TGTGCCAGTAGGGACGTCTACCCTGAAGCTTTCTTT. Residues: CASRDVYPEAFF.

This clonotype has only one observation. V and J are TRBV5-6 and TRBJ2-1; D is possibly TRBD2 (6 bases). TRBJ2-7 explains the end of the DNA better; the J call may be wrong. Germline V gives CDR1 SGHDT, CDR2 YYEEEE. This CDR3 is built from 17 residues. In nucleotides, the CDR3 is TGTGCCAGCAGCTTGATTGCTAGCGCCGGCTCCTACAATGAGCAGTACTTC. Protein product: CASSLIASAGSYNEQYF.

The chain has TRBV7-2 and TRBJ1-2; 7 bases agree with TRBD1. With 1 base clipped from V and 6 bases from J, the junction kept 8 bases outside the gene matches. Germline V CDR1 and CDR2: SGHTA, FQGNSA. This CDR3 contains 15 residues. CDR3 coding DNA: TGTGCCAGCAGCTTAGGGGGTCGGGACAGAAATGGCTACACCTTC. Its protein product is CASSLGGRDRNGYTF.

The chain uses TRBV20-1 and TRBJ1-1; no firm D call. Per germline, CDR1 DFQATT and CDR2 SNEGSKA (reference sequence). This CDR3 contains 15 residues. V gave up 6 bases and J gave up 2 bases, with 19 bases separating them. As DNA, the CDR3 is TGCAGTGCCAACCTGCCTCGGACGGGAAACACTGAAGCTTTCTTT. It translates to CSANLPRTGNTEAFF.

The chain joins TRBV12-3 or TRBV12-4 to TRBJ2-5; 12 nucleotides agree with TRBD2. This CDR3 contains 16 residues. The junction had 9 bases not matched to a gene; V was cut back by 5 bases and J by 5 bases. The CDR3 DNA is TGTGCCAGCAGTACCCGGACTAGCGGGAAACGGGAGACCCAGTACTTC. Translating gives CASSTRTSGKRETQYF.

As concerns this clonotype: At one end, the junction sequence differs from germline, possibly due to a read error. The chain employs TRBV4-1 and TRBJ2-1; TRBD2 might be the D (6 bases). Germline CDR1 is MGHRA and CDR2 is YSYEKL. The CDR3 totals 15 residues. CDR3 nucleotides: TGCGTCAGCAGCCAACCTCTAGCGACCTACAATGAGCAGTTCTTC. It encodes CVSSQPLATYNEQFF.

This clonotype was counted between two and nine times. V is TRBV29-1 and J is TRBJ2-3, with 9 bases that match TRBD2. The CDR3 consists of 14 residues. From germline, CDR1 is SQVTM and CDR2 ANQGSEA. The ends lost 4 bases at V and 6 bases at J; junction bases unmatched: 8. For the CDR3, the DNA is TGCAGCGTTGTGTTCGCGGGAGGGCTCGATACGCAGTATTTT. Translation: CSVVFAGGLDTQYF.

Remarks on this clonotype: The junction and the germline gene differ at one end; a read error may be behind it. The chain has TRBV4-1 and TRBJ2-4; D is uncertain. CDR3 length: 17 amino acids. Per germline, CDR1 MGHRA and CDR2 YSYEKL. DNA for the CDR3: TGCGCCAGCAGCCAAGATGCTTGGGTGTCGACCAAAAACACTCAGTACTTC. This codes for CASSQDAWVSTKNTQYF.

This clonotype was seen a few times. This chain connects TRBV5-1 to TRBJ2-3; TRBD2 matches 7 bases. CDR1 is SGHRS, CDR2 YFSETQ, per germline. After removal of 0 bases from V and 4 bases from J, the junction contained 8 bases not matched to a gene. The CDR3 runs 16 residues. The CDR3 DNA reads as TGCGCCAGCAGCTTGGCTGCGCGGGGGTTTGCAGATACGCAGTATTTT. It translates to CASSLAARGFADTQYF. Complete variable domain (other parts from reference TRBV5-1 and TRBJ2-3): KAGVTQTPRYLIKTRGQQVTLSCSPISGHRSVSWYQQTPGQGLQFLFEYFSETQRNKGNFPGRFSGRQFSNSRSEMNVSTLELGDSALYLCASSLAARGFADTQYFGPGTRLTVL.

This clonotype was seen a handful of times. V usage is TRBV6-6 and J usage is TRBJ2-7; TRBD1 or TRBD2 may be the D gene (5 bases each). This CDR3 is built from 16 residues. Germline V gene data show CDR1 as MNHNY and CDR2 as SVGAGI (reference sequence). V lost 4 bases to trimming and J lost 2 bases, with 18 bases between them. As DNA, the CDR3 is TGTGCCAGCAGTTCCCACGGGGACCTAGGCGCCTACGAGCAGTACTTC. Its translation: CASSSHGDLGAYEQYF.

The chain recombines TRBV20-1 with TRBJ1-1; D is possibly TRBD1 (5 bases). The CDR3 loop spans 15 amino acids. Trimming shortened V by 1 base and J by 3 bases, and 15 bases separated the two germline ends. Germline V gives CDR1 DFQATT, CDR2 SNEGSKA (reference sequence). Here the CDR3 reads CSARVATGADTEAFF. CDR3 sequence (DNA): TGCAGTGCTAGAGTCGCGACCGGGGCGGACACTGAAGCTTTCTTT.

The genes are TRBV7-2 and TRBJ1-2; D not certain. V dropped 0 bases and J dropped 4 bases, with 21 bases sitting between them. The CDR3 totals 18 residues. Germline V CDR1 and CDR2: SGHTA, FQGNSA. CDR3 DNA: TGTGCCAGCAGCTTAGCGATTGTTGGGTCAGGAAAGGGCTATGGCTACACCTTC. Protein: CASSLAIVGSGKGYGYTF. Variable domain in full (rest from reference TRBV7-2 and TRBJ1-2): GAGVSQSPSNKVTEKGKDVELRCDPISGHTALYWYRQSLGQGLEFLIYFQGNSAPDKSGLPSDRFSAERTGGSVSTLTIQRTQQEDSAVYLCASSLAIVGSGKGYGYTFGSGTRLTVV.

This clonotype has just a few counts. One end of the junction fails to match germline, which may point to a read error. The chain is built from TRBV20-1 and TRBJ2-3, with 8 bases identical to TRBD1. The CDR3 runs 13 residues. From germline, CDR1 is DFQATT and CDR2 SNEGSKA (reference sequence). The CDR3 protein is CSASQGARDTRYF. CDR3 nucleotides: TGCAGTGCTAGCCAGGGGGCGCGAGATACGCGGTATTTT.

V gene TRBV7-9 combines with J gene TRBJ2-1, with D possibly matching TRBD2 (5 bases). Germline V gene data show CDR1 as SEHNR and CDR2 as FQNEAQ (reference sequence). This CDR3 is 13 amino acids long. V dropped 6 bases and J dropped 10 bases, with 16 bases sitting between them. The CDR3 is CASRFTGSGEQFF. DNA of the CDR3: TGTGCCAGCAGATTTACGGGCTCGGGGGAGCAGTTCTTC.